The TCR beta chain under discussion was sequenced for a study of blood T cell repertoires in COVID-19. Sequencing was performed with immunoSEQ multiplex PCR; in TCRdb, only in-frame clones are kept and a portion is missing. This repertoire shows about 350,000 clones, approximately 89% found once; its top ten account for 3.9%. The CDR3 has 16 residues. The V gene's germline CDR1 is MDHEN and CDR2 SYDVKM. With 7 bases removed from V and 1 base from J, the gap between germline ends came to 19 bases. This sequence was found in an older woman with COVID-19, enrolled during active disease. The sequenced material came from peripheral blood. The J gene is TRBJ1-1, the V gene TRBV28, with D possibly TRBD1 on 6 matching bases. CDR3 nucleotide sequence: TGTGCCAGCATACCCCCGCTGGGACATACGAACACTGAAGCTTTCTTT. It specifies CASIPPLGHTNTEAFF.